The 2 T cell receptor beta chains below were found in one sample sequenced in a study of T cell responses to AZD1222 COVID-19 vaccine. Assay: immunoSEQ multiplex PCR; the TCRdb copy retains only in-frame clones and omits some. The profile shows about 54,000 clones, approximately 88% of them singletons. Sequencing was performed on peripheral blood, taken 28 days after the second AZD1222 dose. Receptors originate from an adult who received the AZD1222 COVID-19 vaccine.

The CDR3 here is CASSGEGGEQYF. For the CDR3, the DNA is TGTGCCAGCAGCGGGGAAGGGGGCGAGCAGTACTTC. The chain couples TRBV5-4 to TRBJ2-7, with D possibly matching TRBD1 (6 bases). The germline V and J ends were trimmed by 4 bases and 6 bases, with 11 bases remaining between them. Germline lookup yields CDR1 SGHNT and CDR2 YYREEE (reference sequence). The CDR3 is made up of 12 amino acids.

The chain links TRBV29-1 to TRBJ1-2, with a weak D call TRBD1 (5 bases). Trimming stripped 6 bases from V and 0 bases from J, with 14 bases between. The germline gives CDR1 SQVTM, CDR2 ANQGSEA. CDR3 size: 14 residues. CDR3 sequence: CSVTGRKTNYGYTF. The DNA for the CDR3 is TGCAGCGTCACGGGACGGAAAACTAACTATGGCTACACCTTC.